This T cell receptor beta chain was profiled in a study of CD8+CD57+ T cells in acquired aplastic anemia (dated by TCRdb to the late 2010s). About the full investigation: DNA extracted from sorted CD4+ and CD8+ cells had a mean of approximately 3.4 ug, with a range of roughly 0.18 to 27.4 ug. Healthy donor samples averaged approximately 10 million reads for CD4+ and roughly 11 million for CD8+ cells.

General findings and caveats noted by the study authors: Fewer than 30 CD8+ CDR3 sequences were found in both patients and controls but appeared to be highly expressed in patients and within the immunodominant clones of the patients. Patients and healthy controls showed no significant difference in CD8+ Simpson's diversity (P=0.060).

Including the terminal cysteine and phenylalanine, the CDR3 comprises 13 residues. Only the CDR3 region is kept as DNA, spanning 39 bases read in frame from base 1. Between the V and J ends, shortened by 0 bases and 6 bases respectively, the junction contains 7 bases. CDR1 and CDR2 (SGHTS, YDEGEE) derive from the germline V gene. Comments on this clonotype: The specificity of this receptor is unknown. Base qualities are not provided; no much larger clone lies one nucleotide away.

Genomic DNA served as template for TCR beta VDJ combination and CDR3 sequence profiling. An Illumina HiSeq 2000 was used for TCR repertoire sequencing. Under the source paper's analysis protocol: TRBV/TRBJ rearrangement plots, CDR3 size and DJ length profiles, and Simpson's diversity index were used to assess repertoires. Whichever DNA sequence was most abundant in the deep sequencing data was defined as the immunodominant clone. CDR3 amino acid sequences were checked for sharing between subjects and were compared against published repertoires and the VDJdb database. Using fastp at Q25 and MiXCR, TCRdb reprocessed the public reads and kept productive beta chains. Identical CDR3 protein sequences are pooled into one entry, listed with their most common genes and DNA. The V and J calls here are based on TCRdb, not the publication. The sample table shows 62,000 or so distinct CDR3 sequences, and approximately 51% are seen once. The top ten hold about 8.3% of the sample.

In the study, sorted CD4+ and CD8+ blood T cells from patients with severe aplastic anemia and from healthy subjects underwent deep sequencing of TCR repertoires. Ficoll-Paque density gradient centrifugation was used to isolate peripheral blood mononuclear cells. Before DNA extraction, CD4+ and CD8+ T cells were sorted with FACS or magnetic beads. Sequenced input: sorted CD4+, CD8+, or CD8+CD57+ T cells (not recorded which) from PBMCs. The chain is encoded by TRBV5-8 joined to TRBJ1-5, with the identity of the D gene unclear. This receptor was obtained from a human donor in good health, serving as a control. The nucleotides are TGTGCCAGCAGCTTGGGTCCGTCTCAGCCCCAGCATTTT. It encodes CASSLGPSQPQHF.